The present entry profiles one TCR beta chain with its context. The antigen is unknown. Germline V CDR1 and CDR2: LGHNA, YNFKEQ. The CDR3 totals 17 residues. Trimming removed 0 bases at V and 2 bases at J, with 14 bases between. 13 Jbeta primers and 60 Vbeta primers were used for the PCR. Sequenced by immunoSEQ multiplex PCR; TCRdb stores in-frame clones only, minus some. The sample has some 190,000 clones, around 79% seen once; the top ten hold 1.6%. The sample is drawn from a study of cytomegalovirus exposure and HLA in healthy donors. Findings and caveats of the study: With later analysis, a missense DCLRE1C variant became linked to TCR beta V- and J-gene trimming. The dataset shows that most TCR sequences were rare, while some public TCRs occurred in many donors. Presence/absence analyses rested on an assumption that sequencing depth was roughly uniform across donors.

The clonotype was recovered from a woman aged 50 to 65 in good health and CMV-seronegative. The sample comprised PBMCs. The chain uses TRBV4-2 and TRBJ1-3; D uncertain. CDR3 DNA sequence: TGTGCCAGCAGCCAAGACGGTGGGAGGGTAGCTGGAAACACCATATATTTT. Translating gives CASSQDGGRVAGNTIYF.